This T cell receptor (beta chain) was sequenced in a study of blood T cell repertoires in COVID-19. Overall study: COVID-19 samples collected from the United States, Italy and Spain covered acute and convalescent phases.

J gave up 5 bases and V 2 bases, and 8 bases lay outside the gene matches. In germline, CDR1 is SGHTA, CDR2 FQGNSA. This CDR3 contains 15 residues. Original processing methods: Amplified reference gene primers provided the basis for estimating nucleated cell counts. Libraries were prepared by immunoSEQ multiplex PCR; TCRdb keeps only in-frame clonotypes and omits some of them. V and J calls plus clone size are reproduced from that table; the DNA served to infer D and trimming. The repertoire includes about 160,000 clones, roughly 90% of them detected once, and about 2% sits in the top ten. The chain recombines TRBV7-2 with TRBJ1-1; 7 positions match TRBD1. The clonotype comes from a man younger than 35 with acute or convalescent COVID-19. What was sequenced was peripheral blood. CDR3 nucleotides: TGTGCCAGCAGCTTATACAGGGGAACTGGTACTGAAGCTTTCTTT. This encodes CASSLYRGTGTEAFF.